This TCR beta chain was captured by sequencing in a study of regulatory T cells in long-lasting Graves disease (dated by TCRdb to 2020 to 2023). At the level of the whole study: Persistent Graves' disease was defined as persistently positive TSH receptor autoantibodies together with antithyroid drug treatment for over 5 years. On average, persistent Graves' disease patients in the clinical cohort had been on antithyroid drugs for approximately ten years. The study took place in China and was registered as a clinical trial. A total of roughly 35 samples underwent TCR sequencing: 13 from persistent and some 20 from newly diagnosed Graves' disease patients. Peripheral blood TCR sequencing and RNA sequencing compared persistent Graves' disease patients with newly diagnosed Graves' disease patients. Study-wide conclusions, independent of this receptor: Preferential use of TRBV28, TRBJ1-2 and TRBJ2-5 was observed in persistent disease, whereas TRBV20-1 and TRBJ2-1 were favored in newly diagnosed disease. Persistent Graves' disease patients showed lower TCR Shannon entropy and fewer highly expanded clones than newly diagnosed patients, suggesting clonal expansion. Because the primary lesion, thyroid tissue, could not be accessed, the study looked at peripheral blood alone. As a limitation, the authors acknowledged that the small sample size may reduce accuracy. Patients with persistent disease shared more public clonotypes (approximately 2,500) than newly diagnosed patients did (nearly 1,000). Only the TCR beta chain was sequenced and analyzed.

Cut back by 4 bases and 6 bases, the V and J ends lie 12 bases apart. Spanning cysteine to phenylalanine, the CDR3 consists of 13 amino acids. Of all the DNA, just the CDR3 is kept, 39 bases in frame from base 1. This clonotype was detected only a few times. Its antigen specificity is not known. Within one base of it there is no much larger clone, and no base qualities were kept. The label giving this sample's time point can be read as: persistent/refractory GD, antithyroid drugs over 5 years with positive TRAb. For both TCR sequencing and RNA sequencing, RNA was extracted from PBMCs in TRIzol. Graves' disease was diagnosed according to American Thyroid Association guidelines. The patients came from an endocrinology department in Xi'an, China. Each patient gave roughly 8.4 milliliters of peripheral blood, collected in an EDTA anticoagulant tube. Ficoll Paque Plus density gradient separation was used to isolate PBMCs, and no additional T cell sorting was done. An Agilent 2100 Bioanalyzer and agarose gel were used to check RNA quality, and a NanoDrop 2000 was used to measure RNA concentration.

The method behind the library was multiplex PCR. The instrument was an Illumina HiSeq 4000. iRepertoire HTBI primers and Arm-PCR amplification of CDR3 regions were used to construct TCR beta libraries. Before sequencing, the PCR products went through gel purification. In the authors' own workflow: Across samples, about 64 TRBV and 13 to 15 TRBJ segments were identified and used for gene usage analysis of CDR3 amino acid clonotypes. COPE and FqMerger were used to merge filtered high-quality paired reads into contigs. Contigs were aligned with BLAST to IMGT TRBV, TRBD and TRBJ reference genes, and CDR3 was defined per IMGT. Any clonotype with a frequency above 0.1% was classified as a highly expanded clone. Repertoire diversity was measured by Shannon entropy, and V-J evenness by the Gini coefficient. A clonotype found in more than one individual was treated as public. Using fastp at Q25 and MiXCR, TCRdb reprocessed the public reads and kept productive beta chains. Every CDR3 protein is listed once, alongside the most common genes and DNA of its rows. The V and J calls reflect TCRdb's pipeline rather than the authors' work. The sample yields 300,000 to 350,000 distinct CDR3 sequences; around 19% were counted once. Jointly, the top ten make up 29% of the sample.

The specimen comprised peripheral blood mononuclear cells (PBMCs), sampled when the disease was refractory, from a patient treated with antithyroid drugs. The chain couples TRBV12-3 or TRBV12-4 to TRBJ1-2; the D region possibly corresponds to TRBD1 (6 bases align). The clonotype was recovered from a female donor with Graves disease. The CDR3 region has the sequence CASSYGGSDGYTF. Here is the DNA: TGTGCCAGCAGTTACGGGGGCTCGGATGGCTACACCTTC.